The 14 T cell receptor beta chains below all came from one sample that was sequenced in a study of regulatory T cells in long-lasting Graves disease. Time point defined: newly diagnosed GD, antithyroid drugs for less than 3 months. With RNA extracted from PBMCs as input, the TCR library was made. Sequencing libraries for TCR beta were prepared with iRepertoire HTBI primers and Arm-PCR of CDR3 regions. One entry per CDR3 protein results from TCRdb running MiXCR on the multiplex PCR reads. This sample has 600,000 to 650,000 distinct CDR3 sequences; 16% occur once, and the top ten carry around 18%. These data were likewise used in another study, on T cells in Graves' hyperthyroidism and ophthalmopathy.

Source: peripheral blood mononuclear cells (PBMCs), taken at new diagnosis, from a patient treated with antithyroid drugs. These receptors were collected from a young woman with Graves disease.

The table lists this clonotype with many counts. The CDR3 DNA reads as TGTGCCAGCAGTTCGGTCAACTATGGCTACACCTTC. It codes for CASSSVNYGYTF. V gene TRBV6-5 combines with J gene TRBJ1-2; D remains unclear. The CDR3 covers 12 residues. The germline CDR1 and CDR2 sequences are MNHEY and SVGAGI. V was pared by 4 bases and J by 2 bases, with 5 bases between.

This clonotype was observed a single time. A much larger clonotype is one base distant, so this may be a read error. This rearrangement joins TRBV6-1 to TRBJ1-4; no definite D call. Germline V gene data show CDR1 as MNHNS and CDR2 as SASEGT. This CDR3 spans 13 amino acids. The CDR3 nucleotides are TGTGCCGGCAGTGAAGCACATAATGAAAAACTGTTTTTT. Its translation: CAGSEAHNEKLFF.

This clonotype showed up many times. The chain couples TRBV11-2 to TRBJ1-1; possible D gene TRBD1, 5 bases. Germline CDR1 is SGHAT and CDR2 is FQNNGV. V shed 3 bases and J shed 0 bases, with 11 bases lying between them. CDR3 length: 15 amino acids. The CDR3 region has the DNA TGTGCCAGCAGCTTTACCGACAGTTTGAACACTGAAGCTTTCTTT. Amino acid sequence: CASSFTDSLNTEAFF.

The chain recombines TRBV20-1 with TRBJ2-3; D may be TRBD1 or TRBD2 (5 bases each). The V end lost 5 bases, the J end lost 4 bases, and 16 bases lay between the germline ends. Germline CDR1 and CDR2: DFQATT and SNEGSKA (reference sequence). CDR3 length: 14 residues. The CDR3 DNA reads TGCAGTGCTCAAGACCCAAGAGGGGCAGATACGCAGTATTTT. This encodes CSAQDPRGADTQYF.

The genes are TRBV3-1 and TRBJ1-5, with 7 positions matching TRBD1. CDR1 and CDR2 (germline): LGHDT, YNNKEL (reference sequence). CDR3 length: 14 residues. J was trimmed by 5 bases and V by 0 bases; bases with no gene match: 1. Written as DNA, the CDR3 is TGTGCCAGCAGCCAAGAACAGGGGTATCAGCCCCAGCATTTT. This encodes CASSQEQGYQPQHF. Full variable domain (outside the CDR3, taken from reference TRBV3-1 and TRBJ1-5): DTAVSQTPKYLVTQMGNDKSIKCEQNLGHDTMYWYKQDSKKFLKIMFSYNNKELIINETVPNRFSPKSPDKAHLNLHINSLELGDSAVYFCASSQEQGYQPQHFGDGTRLSIL.

This clonotype has a count of ten or more. The chain recombines TRBV9 with TRBJ1-1, with 7 bases matching TRBD1. V was pared by 3 bases and J by 4 bases, with 6 bases of the junction left unmatched. This CDR3 has 14 amino acids. Germline CDR1 reads SGDLS; CDR2 reads YYNGEE. The CDR3 DNA is TGTGCCAGCAGCGCCACTTCAGGGGGCACTGAAGCTTTCTTT. Encoded protein: CASSATSGGTEAFF.

The chain carries TRBV19 and TRBJ1-5; possible D gene TRBD1, 6 bases. CDR1 and CDR2 from the germline V gene are LNHDA and SQIVND (reference sequence). CDR3 length: 17 residues. Trimming cost V 7 bases and J 4 bases, with 23 bases left between them. This CDR3 reads CASISSGTIFGNQPQHF. CDR3 sequence (DNA): TGTGCCAGTATCTCTAGTGGGACAATATTCGGGAATCAGCCCCAGCATTTT.

The rearrangement uses TRBV7-2 and TRBJ2-7; D tentatively reads TRBD1 or TRBD2 (6 bases each). Germline V gene sequence: CDR1 SGHTA, CDR2 FQGNSA. The CDR3 loop spans 15 amino acids. Trimming cost V 4 bases and J 2 bases, with 15 bases left between them. This chain's CDR3 is CASSSRGGTTYEQYF. In DNA form, the CDR3 reads TGTGCCAGCAGCTCCCGGGGCGGGACAACCTACGAGCAGTACTTC.

This clonotype showed up many times. The CDR3 reads CASSPSPGQLNTEAFF. In DNA form, the CDR3 reads TGTGCCAGCAGTCCTTCTCCGGGACAGCTTAACACTGAAGCTTTCTTT. This sequence joins TRBV28 and TRBJ1-1; 7 bases are shared with TRBD1. The germline CDR1 and CDR2 sequences are MDHEN and SYDVKM. Trimming at V came to 5 bases and at J to 2 bases, leaving 11 bases not matched to a gene. The CDR3 has 16 amino acids.

This clonotype was seen a handful of times. The CDR3 nucleotides are TGCAGCGTTGGAGGGACATCCCTTGGGAACACTGAAGCTTTCTTT. This sequence encodes CSVGGTSLGNTEAFF. The chain has TRBV29-1 and TRBJ1-1, with a tentative D call TRBD1 (6 bases). The CDR3 runs 15 residues. Trimming left V 4 bases short and J 1 base short, with 16 bases between. Germline V CDR1 and CDR2: SQVTM, ANQGSEA. Complete variable domain (other parts from reference TRBV29-1 and TRBJ1-1): SAVISQKPSRDICQRGTSLTIQCQVDSQVTMMFWYRQQPGQSLTLIATANQGSEATYESGFVIDKFPISRPNLTFSTLTVSNMSPEDSSIYLCSVGGTSLGNTEAFFGQGTRLTVV.

This chain connects TRBV29-1 to TRBJ2-4; D perhaps matches TRBD2 (5 bases). The CDR3 runs 13 residues. Germline CDR1 is SQVTM and CDR2 is ANQGSEA. The V and J ends lost 5 bases and 0 bases respectively, with 8 bases between them. The CDR3 region has the DNA TGCAGCGTTCGCGGGCTAGCCAAAAACATTCAGTACTTC. As protein: CSVRGLAKNIQYF.

This clonotype appeared many times. V and J are TRBV20-1 and TRBJ1-5; no clear D gene. Trimming took 3 bases from V and 2 from J, leaving 11 bases between them. Germline V lookup: CDR1 DFQATT, CDR2 SNEGSKA (reference sequence). The CDR3 loop spans 14 amino acids. The CDR3 nucleotides are TGCAGTGCTAGTGAAGGGTATGGCAATCAGCCCCAGCATTTT. It specifies CSASEGYGNQPQHF.

As concerns this clonotype: A much larger clone lies one base from this, so it may be a read error. The gene calls are TRBV27 and TRBJ1-6; 8 bases agree with TRBD1. CDR1 is MNHEY and CDR2 is SMNVEV in the germline V gene (reference sequence). This CDR3 comprises 14 residues. For the CDR3, the DNA is TGTGCCAGCAGCGCAGACAGGGGTAATCCACCCCTCCACTTT. Its translation: CASSADRGNPPLHF.

This clonotype was observed many times. The J gene is TRBJ1-1, the V gene TRBV5-1; D call uncertain. Germline V gene data show CDR1 as SGHRS and CDR2 as YFSETQ. The CDR3 has 15 amino acids. V was pared by 0 bases and J by 5 bases, with 14 bases between. The CDR3 loop reads CASSLATGGRTEAFF. CDR3 DNA sequence: TGCGCCAGCAGCTTGGCTACCGGAGGAAGAACTGAAGCTTTCTTT.